This TCR beta chain comes out of a study of a mutant IDH1 vaccine in newly diagnosed glioma. General observations from the study: Alterations occurring in top peripheral T cell clonotypes seemed unrelated to pseudoprogression.

This clone was counted between two and nine times. Its antigen is not known. Time point reported: week 35, safety follow-up. What each vaccine dose contained was 300 ug of mutant IDH1 20-mer peptide, accompanied by topical imiquimod. Clones were sequenced by immunoSEQ multiplex PCR, and TCRdb holds only the in-frame ones, with some missing. The sample lists roughly 44,000 clones, roughly 79% occurring once. Between the trimmed V and J ends, which lost 2 bases and 4 bases, there was a span of 5 bases. The length of the CDR3 is 12 residues. CDR1 SNHLY and CDR2 FYNNEI come from the germline V gene. The material was PBMCs, obtained from a glioma patient whose treatment included an IDH1 peptide vaccine. The TCR sequence derives from a woman aged 40 to 50 with glioma. Some clones in this sample may be carry-over from other donors' samples. This rearrangement joins TRBV2 to TRBJ1-1; no clear D gene. CDR3 protein: CASSETGTEAFF. CDR3 DNA: TGTGCCAGCAGTGAAACGGGCACTGAAGCTTTCTTT.